A selection of T cell receptor beta chains follows, all from one sample in a study of Ad26.COV2.S vaccination and SARS-CoV-2 variants. Here immunoSEQ multiplex PCR was the method, and the copy in TCRdb shows in-frame clones only, minus some. The repertoire holds just over 350,000 clones, about 91% seen once, with 3% to 4% in the top ten. The starting material was peripheral blood, obtained after recovery from COVID-19. These receptor sequences come from a human donor who had recovered from COVID-19. CDR3s include the opening cysteine and the closing phenylalanine or tryptophan. The order of the fields is J gene, V gene, clone size, CDR3 protein. A clone size is listed for some rows: how often the clone was seen (once, few, many), or a class if it is expanded.

TRBJ1-2 TRBV12-3/TRBV12-4 once CASSSTANYGYTF
TRBJ2-3 TRBV5-1 . CASSIRIAGGITDTQYF
TRBJ1-2 TRBV2 few CASSARTTPSQGYTF
TRBJ2-7 TRBV25-1 . CASSDGSYEQYF
TRBJ1-1 TRBV6-1 . CASSEGRIEAFF
TRBJ1-3 TRBV18 . CASSPGTGNTIYF
TRBJ1-2 TRBV11-1 . CASSFYLHYGYTF
TRBJ2-3 TRBV24-1 . CATSTWGDTDTQYF
TRBJ2-7 TRBV9 . CASSVGQANSYEQYF
TRBJ1-2 TRBV5-4 . CASSLSGAPGYTF
TRBJ2-6 TRBV29-1 . CSVTGTGGSGANVLTF
TRBJ1-1 TRBV9 . CASSYAVSTEAFF
TRBJ2-5 TRBV11-3 . CASSLGLRETQYF
TRBJ1-1 TRBV27 . CASSFQGRGTEAFF
TRBJ2-3 TRBV11-2 . CASSLRGALADTQYF
TRBJ2-7 TRBV28 . CASSRARDRASEQYF
TRBJ1-1 TRBV9 once CASSVGDVSEAFF
TRBJ2-1 TRBV7-9 . CASSLDGGRVYNEQFF
TRBJ1-5 TRBV18 . CASSTRQGNQPQHF
TRBJ2-7 TRBV4-1 once CASSQVIMGTGANEQYF
TRBJ2-3 TRBV13 . CASSLGGGVADTQYF
TRBJ2-1 TRBV6-4 . CASSDRAGGKYNEQFF
TRBJ2-1 TRBV5-1 . CASSLGRGDPYNEQFF
TRBJ2-2 TRBV4-1 . CASSQAGVLKGGELFF